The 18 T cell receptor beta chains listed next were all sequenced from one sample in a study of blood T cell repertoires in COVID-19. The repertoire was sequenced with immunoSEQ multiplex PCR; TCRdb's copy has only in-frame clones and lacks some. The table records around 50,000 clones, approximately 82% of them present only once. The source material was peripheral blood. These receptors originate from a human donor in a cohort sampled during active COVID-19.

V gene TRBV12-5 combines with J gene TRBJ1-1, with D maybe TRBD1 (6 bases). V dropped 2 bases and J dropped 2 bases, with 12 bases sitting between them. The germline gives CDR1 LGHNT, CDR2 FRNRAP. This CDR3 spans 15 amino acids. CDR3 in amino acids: CASGLIRGGNTEAFF. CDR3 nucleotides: TGTGCTAGTGGTTTGATCCGAGGGGGAAACACTGAAGCTTTCTTT.

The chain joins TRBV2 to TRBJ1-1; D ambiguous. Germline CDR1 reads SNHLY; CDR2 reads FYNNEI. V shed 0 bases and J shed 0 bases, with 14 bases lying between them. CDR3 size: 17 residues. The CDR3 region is CASSEAFFVQLNTEAFF. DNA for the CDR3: TGTGCCAGCAGTGAAGCGTTCTTTGTCCAGTTGAACACTGAAGCTTTCTTT.

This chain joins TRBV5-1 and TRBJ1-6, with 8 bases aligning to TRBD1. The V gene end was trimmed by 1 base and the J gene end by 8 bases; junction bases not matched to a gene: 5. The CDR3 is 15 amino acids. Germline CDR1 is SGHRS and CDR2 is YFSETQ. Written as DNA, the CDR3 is TGCGCCAGCAGCTTGACAGGGGGGGTAGATTCACCCCTCCACTTT. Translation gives CASSLTGGVDSPLHF.

CDR3 nucleotide sequence: TGTGCTAGTGGTTTGGGACAGGCCAATCAGCCCCAGCATTTT. This codes for CASGLGQANQPQHF. The V and J genes are TRBV12-5 and TRBJ1-5; TRBD1 is a possible D gene (6 bases). Deletions cut 1 base from V and 3 bases from J, with 7 bases between. Germline values: CDR1 LGHNT, CDR2 FRNRAP. This CDR3 is built from 14 residues.

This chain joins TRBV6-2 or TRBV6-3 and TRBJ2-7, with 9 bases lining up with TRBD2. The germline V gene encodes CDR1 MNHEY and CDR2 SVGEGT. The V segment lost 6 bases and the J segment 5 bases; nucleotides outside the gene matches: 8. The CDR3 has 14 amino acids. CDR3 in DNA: TGTGCCAGCAGCCAAGGACTAGCGACGGACGAGCAGTACTTC. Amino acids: CASSQGLATDEQYF.

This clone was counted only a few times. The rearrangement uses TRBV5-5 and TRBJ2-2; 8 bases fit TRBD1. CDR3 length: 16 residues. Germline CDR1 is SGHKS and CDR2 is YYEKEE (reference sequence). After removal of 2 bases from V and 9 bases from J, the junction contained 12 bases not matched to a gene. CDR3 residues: CASSLGQGSLSRELFF. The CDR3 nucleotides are TGTGCCAGCAGCTTAGGACAGGGCAGTCTCTCCCGGGAGCTGTTTTTT. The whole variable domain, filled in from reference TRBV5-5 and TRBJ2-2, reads DAGVTQSPTHLIKTRGQQVTLRCSPISGHKSVSWYQQVLGQGPQFIFQYYEKEERGRGNFPDRFSARQFPNYSSELNVNALLLGDSALYLCASSLGQGSLSRELFFGEGSRLTVL.

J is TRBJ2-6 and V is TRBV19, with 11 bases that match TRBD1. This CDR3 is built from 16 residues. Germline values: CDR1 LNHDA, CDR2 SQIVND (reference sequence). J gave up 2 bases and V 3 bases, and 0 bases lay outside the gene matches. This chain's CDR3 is CASSMGQGAGANVLTF. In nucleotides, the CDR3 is TGTGCCAGTAGTATGGGACAGGGGGCTGGGGCCAACGTCCTGACTTTC.

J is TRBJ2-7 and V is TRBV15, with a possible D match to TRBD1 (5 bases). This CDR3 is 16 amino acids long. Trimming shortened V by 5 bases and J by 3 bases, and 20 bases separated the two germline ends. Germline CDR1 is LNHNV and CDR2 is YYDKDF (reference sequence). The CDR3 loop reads CATSYIQAGIFYEQYF. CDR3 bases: TGTGCCACCAGCTATATTCAGGCAGGGATTTTCTACGAGCAGTACTTC.

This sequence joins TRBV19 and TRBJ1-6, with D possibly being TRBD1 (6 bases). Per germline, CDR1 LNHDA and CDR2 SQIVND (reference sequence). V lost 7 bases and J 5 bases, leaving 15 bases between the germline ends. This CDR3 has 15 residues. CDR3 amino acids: CASTPDRQDNSPLHF. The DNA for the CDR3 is TGTGCCAGTACCCCCGACAGGCAAGATAATTCACCCCTCCACTTT.

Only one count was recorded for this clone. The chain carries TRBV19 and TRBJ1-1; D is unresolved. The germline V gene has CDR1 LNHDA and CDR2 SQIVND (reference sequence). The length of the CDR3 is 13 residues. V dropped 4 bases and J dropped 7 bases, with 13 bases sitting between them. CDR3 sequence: CASSRREGNEAFF. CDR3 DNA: TGTGCCAGTAGTAGAAGGGAGGGTAATGAAGCTTTCTTT. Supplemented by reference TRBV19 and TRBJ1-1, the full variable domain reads DGGITQSPKYLFRKEGQNVTLSCEQNLNHDAMYWYRQDPGQGLRLIYYSQIVNDFQKGDIAEGYSVSREKKESFPLTVTSAQKNPTAFYLCASSRREGNEAFFGQGTRLTVV.

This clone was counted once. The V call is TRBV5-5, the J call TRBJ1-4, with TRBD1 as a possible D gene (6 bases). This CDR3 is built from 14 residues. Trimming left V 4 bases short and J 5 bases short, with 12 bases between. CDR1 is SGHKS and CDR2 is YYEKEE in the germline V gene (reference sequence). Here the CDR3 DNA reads TGTGCCAGCAGCAGGACAGTACCAAATGAAAAACTGTTTTTT. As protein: CASSRTVPNEKLFF. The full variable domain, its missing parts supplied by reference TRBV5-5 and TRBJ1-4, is DAGVTQSPTHLIKTRGQQVTLRCSPISGHKSVSWYQQVLGQGPQFIFQYYEKEERGRGNFPDRFSARQFPNYSSELNVNALLLGDSALYLCASSRTVPNEKLFFGSGTQLSVL.

In nucleotides, the CDR3 is TGTGCCAGCCCTCCGACAGGGAGCCGGCCAGATACGCAGTATTTT. Its translation: CASPPTGSRPDTQYF. The gene calls are TRBV18 and TRBJ2-3, with 7 nucleotides matching TRBD1. The CDR3 runs to 15 residues. Trimming removed 8 bases from V and 4 bases from J; junction bases left unmatched: 12. Per germline, CDR1 KGHSH and CDR2 LQKENI.

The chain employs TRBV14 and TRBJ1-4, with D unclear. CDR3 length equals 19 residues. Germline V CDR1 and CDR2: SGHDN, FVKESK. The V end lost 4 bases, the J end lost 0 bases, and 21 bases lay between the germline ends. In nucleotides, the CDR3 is TGTGCCAGCAGCCTCCAGCGTGGGTCGGCTCGCGCAACTAATGAAAAACTGTTTTTT. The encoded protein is CASSLQRGSARATNEKLFF.

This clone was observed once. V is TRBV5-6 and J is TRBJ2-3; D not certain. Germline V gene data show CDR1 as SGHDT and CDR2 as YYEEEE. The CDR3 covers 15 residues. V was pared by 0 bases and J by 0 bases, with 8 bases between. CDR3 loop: CASSLAFQSTDTQYF. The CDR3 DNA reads TGTGCCAGCAGCTTGGCTTTTCAGAGCACAGATACGCAGTATTTT.

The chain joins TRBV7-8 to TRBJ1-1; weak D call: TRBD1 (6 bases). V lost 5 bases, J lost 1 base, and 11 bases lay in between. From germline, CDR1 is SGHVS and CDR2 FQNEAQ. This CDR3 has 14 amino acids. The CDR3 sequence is CASSPGHQNTEAFF. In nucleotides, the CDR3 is TGTGCCAGCAGCCCGGGACACCAGAACACTGAAGCTTTCTTT.

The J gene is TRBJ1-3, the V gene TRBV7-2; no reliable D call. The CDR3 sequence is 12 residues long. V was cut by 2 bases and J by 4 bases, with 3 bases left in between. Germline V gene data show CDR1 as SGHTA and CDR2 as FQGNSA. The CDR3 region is CASSLQGNTIYF. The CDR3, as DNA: TGTGCCAGCAGCTTACAGGGAAACACCATATATTTT.

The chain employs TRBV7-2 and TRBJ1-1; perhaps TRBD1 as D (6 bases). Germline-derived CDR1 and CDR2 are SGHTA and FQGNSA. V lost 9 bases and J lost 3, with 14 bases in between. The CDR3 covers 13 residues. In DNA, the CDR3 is TGTGCCAGTAGCGGACAGAAATACACTGAAGCTTTCTTT. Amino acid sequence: CASSGQKYTEAFF.

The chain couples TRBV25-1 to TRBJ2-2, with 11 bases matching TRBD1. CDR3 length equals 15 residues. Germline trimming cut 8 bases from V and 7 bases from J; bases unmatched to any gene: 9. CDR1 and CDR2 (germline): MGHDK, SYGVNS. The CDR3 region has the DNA TGTGCCAGCGGACAGGGGGCGGCGACAGGCGGGGAGCTGTTTTTT. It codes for CASGQGAATGGELFF.